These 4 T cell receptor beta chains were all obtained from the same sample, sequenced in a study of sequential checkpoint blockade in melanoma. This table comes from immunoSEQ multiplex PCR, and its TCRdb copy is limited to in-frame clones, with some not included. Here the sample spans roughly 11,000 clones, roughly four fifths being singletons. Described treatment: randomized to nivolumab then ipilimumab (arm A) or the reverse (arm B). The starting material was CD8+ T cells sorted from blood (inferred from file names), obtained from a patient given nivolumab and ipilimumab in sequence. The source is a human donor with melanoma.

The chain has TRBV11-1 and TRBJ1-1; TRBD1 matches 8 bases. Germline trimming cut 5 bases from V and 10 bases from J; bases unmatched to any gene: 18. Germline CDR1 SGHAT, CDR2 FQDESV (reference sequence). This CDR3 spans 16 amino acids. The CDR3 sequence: CASSTGQGEFSTRAFF. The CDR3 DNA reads TGTGCCAGCAGCACTGGACAGGGAGAATTCTCGACACGAGCTTTCTTT.

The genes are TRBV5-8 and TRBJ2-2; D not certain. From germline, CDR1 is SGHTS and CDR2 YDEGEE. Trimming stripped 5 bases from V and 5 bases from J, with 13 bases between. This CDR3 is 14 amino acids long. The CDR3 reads CASRVLTETGELFF. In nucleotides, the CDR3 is TGTGCCAGCAGAGTATTAACGGAGACCGGGGAGCTGTTTTTT.

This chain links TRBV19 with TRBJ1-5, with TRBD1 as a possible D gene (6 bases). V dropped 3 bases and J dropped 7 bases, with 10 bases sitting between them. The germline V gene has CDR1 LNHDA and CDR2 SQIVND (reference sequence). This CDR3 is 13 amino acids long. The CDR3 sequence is CASSIQGIQPQHF. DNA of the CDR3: TGTGCCAGTAGTATTCAGGGGATCCAGCCCCAGCATTTT.

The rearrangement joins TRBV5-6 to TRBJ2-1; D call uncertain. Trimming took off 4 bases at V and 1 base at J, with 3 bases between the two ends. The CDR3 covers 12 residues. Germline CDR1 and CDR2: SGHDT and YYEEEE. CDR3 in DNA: TGTGCCAGCAGCGTATCCTACAATGAGCAGTTCTTC. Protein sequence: CASSVSYNEQFF.